This TCR beta chain was captured in a study of OX40 agonist ivuxolimab in advanced cancers. About the study: People in dose escalation had one of these cancers: hepatocellular carcinoma, melanoma, renal cell or head and neck cancer. Findings and limits, study-wide: The average count of expanded clones was higher among CD8+ T cells than among CD4+.

TCRdb's copy holds only in-frame clones and misses some; the assay was immunoSEQ multiplex PCR. The sample has approximately 70,000 clones; 87% are singletons. In regard to this clone: Its antigen is undetermined.

CDR1 is ENHRY, CDR2 SYGVKD, per germline. The CDR3 length is 13 residues. This chain joins TRBV10-3 and TRBJ2-7; 7 bases are a match to TRBD2. The receptor was derived from an adult with an advanced solid tumor such as melanoma, head and neck, liver or kidney cancer. The specimen comprised CD4+ or CD8+ T cells sorted from blood, sampled in a trial of the OX40 agonist ivuxolimab. The CDR3 DNA is TGTGTCACCGAGGGAGGGAGTCTCTACGAGCAGTACTTC. Its translation is CVTEGGSLYEQYF.